This TCR beta chain is from a study of shared clonotypes between healthy human individuals. This table comes from immunoSEQ multiplex PCR, and its TCRdb copy is limited to in-frame clones, with some not included. The sample has more than 2 million clones, over 85% seen once. Cells designated naive CD8 were CD45RO-negative and were positively selected for CCR7, with terminally differentiated effector memory CD45RA+ cells excluded. This TCR came from a man aged 18-30 years in good health. Some clones in this sample may be carry-over from other donors' samples. Specimen: naive CD8+ T cells from PBMCs.

The CDR3 region is CASSEALGAGELFF. In DNA, the CDR3 is TGTGCCAGCAGTGAAGCCCTTGGGGCGGGGGAGCTGTTTTTT. The J gene is TRBJ2-2, the V gene TRBV6-1, with D possibly TRBD1 on 5 matching bases. Trimming took 0 bases from V and 8 from J, leaving 10 bases between them. The CDR3 loop spans 14 amino acids. CDR1 MNHNS and CDR2 SASEGT come from the germline V gene.